There are a few counts of the clone carrying this T cell receptor (beta chain). Its antigen remains unknown. The source of the sample is a study of T cell repertoires in cytomegalovirus infection. Across the study: Public TCR beta signature analysis indicated the presence of both CMV infection and matching HLA type.

Study-wide points: Adding up the frequency of public TCR beta families identified people who carried CMV plus the relevant HLA. HLA-C-restricted CMV-specific TCR beta clonotypes prevailed in the ex vivo response.

Per the germline V gene, CDR1 is SGHDN and CDR2 is FVKESK. This CDR3 region has 14 residues. V gave up 4 bases and J gave up 8 bases, with 15 bases separating them. TCRdb ran MiXCR on the reads and lists one entry per CDR3 protein. The sample holds under 50,000 distinct CDR3 sequences, roughly 22% seen once. Here the sequenced sample was CD8+ T cells from cultured PBMCs, taken from culture after CMV antigen stimulation. This sequence joins TRBV14 and TRBJ2-1, with D maybe TRBD2 (5 bases). The TCR sequence derives from a human donor in good health (CMV status not recorded). Some clones in this sample may be carry-over from other donors' samples. CDR3 loop: CASSRKTGIDEQFF. For the CDR3, the DNA is TGTGCCAGCAGCCGCAAGACCGGGATCGATGAGCAGTTCTTC.